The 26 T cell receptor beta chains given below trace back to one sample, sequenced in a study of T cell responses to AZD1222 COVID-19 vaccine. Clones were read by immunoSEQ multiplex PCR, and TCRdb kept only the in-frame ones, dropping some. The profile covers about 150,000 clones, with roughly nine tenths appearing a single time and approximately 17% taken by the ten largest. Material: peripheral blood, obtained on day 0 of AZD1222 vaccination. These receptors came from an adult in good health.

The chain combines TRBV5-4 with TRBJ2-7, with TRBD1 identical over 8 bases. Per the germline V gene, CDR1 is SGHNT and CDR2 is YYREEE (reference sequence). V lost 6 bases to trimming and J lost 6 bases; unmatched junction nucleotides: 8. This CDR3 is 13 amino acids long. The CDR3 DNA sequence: TGTGCCAGCAACCTAAACACAGGGGGCGAGCAGTACTTC. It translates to CASNLNTGGEQYF.

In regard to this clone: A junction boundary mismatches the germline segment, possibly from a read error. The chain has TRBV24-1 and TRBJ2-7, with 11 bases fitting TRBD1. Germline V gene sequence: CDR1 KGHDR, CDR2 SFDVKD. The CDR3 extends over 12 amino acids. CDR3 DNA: TGTGCCACCAGTGACCCGGACAGGGGGCAGGGCTTC. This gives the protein CATSDPDRGQGF.

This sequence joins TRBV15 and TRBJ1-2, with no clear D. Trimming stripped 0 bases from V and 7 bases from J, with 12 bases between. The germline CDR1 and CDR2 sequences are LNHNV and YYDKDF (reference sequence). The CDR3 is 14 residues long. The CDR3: CATSRDSAGSGYTF. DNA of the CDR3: TGTGCCACCAGCAGAGATTCGGCTGGGTCTGGCTACACCTTC.

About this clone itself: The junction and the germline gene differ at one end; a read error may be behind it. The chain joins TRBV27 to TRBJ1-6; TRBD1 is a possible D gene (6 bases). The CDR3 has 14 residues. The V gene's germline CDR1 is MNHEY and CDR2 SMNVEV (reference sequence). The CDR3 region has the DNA TGTGCCAGCAGCTCACAGGGTTATAGTTCACCCCTCCACTTT. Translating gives CASSSQGYSSPLHF.

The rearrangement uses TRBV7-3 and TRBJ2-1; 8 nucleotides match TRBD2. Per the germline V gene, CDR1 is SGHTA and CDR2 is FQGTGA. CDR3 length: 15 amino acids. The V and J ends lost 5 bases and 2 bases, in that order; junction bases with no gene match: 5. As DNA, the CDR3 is TGTGCCAGCAGCCCCAGCGGGGGTACCTACAATGAGCAGTTCTTC. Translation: CASSPSGGTYNEQFF.

The CDR3 DNA sequence: TGCGCCAGCAGCTTGGATCTCGGTTTATCCTACGAGCAGTACTTC. This encodes CASSLDLGLSYEQYF. The rearrangement uses TRBV5-1 and TRBJ2-7, with unresolved D. The CDR3 is 15 residues long. V lost 0 bases to trimming and J lost 1 base, with 11 bases between them. Germline V gene lookup returns CDR1 SGHRS and CDR2 YFSETQ. Looking up the rest from reference TRBV5-1 and TRBJ2-7 gives the full variable domain: KAGVTQTPRYLIKTRGQQVTLSCSPISGHRSVSWYQQTPGQGLQFLFEYFSETQRNKGNFPGRFSGRQFSNSRSEMNVSTLELGDSALYLCASSLDLGLSYEQYFGPGTRLTVT.

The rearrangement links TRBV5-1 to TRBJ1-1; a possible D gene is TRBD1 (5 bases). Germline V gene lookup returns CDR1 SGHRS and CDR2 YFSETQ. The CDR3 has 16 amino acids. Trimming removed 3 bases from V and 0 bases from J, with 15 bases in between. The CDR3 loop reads CASSSSHRGLNTEAFF. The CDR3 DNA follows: TGCGCCAGCAGCTCATCTCACCGGGGCCTGAACACTGAAGCTTTCTTT.

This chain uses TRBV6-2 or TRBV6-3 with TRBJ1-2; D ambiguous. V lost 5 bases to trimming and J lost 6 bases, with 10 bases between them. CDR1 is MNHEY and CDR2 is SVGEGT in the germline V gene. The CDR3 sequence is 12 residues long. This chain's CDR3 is CASSPRENGYTF. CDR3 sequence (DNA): TGTGCCAGCAGTCCGCGGGAAAATGGCTACACCTTC.

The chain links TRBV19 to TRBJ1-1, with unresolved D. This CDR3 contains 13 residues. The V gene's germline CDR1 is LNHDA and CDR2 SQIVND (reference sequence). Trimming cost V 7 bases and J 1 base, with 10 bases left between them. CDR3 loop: CASTPWRNTEAFF. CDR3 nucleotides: TGTGCCAGTACGCCATGGAGGAACACTGAAGCTTTCTTT.

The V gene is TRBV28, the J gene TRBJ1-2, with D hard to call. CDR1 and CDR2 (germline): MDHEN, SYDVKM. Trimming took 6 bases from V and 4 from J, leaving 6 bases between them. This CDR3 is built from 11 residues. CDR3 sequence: CASSRGYGYTF. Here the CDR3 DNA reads TGTGCCAGCAGCCGGGGCTATGGCTACACCTTC.

The DNA for the CDR3 is TGTGCCAGCAGTTACGGGACAGGGGTGGCCTATGGCTACACCTTC. It translates to CASSYGTGVAYGYTF. The chain carries TRBV6-5 and TRBJ1-2; TRBD1 matches 10 bases. CDR3 size: 15 residues. With V trimmed by 2 bases and J by 4 bases, 4 bases remained unmatched. Germline assignment: CDR1 MNHEY and CDR2 SVGAGI.

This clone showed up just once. CDR3 sequence: CASSTQRAKEDTQYF. In DNA form, the CDR3 reads TGTGCCAGTAGTACACAGAGGGCCAAGGAGGATACGCAGTATTTT. This chain joins TRBV19 and TRBJ2-3, with D tentatively TRBD2 (5 bases). The CDR3 consists of 15 residues. Trimming pared 4 bases from V and 6 bases from J, leaving 17 bases between. Germline V gene sequence: CDR1 LNHDA, CDR2 SQIVND (reference sequence).

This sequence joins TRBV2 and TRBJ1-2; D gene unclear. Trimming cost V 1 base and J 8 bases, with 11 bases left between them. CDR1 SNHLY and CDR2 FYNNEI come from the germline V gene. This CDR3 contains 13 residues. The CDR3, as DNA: TGTGCCAGCAGTGAAGGGGAGGTACGGGGCTACACCTTC. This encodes CASSEGEVRGYTF.

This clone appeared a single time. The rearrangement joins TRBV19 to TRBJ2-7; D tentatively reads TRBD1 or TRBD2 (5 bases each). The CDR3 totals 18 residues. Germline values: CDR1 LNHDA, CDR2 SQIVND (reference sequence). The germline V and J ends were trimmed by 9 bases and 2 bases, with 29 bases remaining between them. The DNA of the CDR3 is TGTGCCAGCCCCCCCGGGACGGGGATCCCGAAAGAGACCTACGAGCAGTACTTC. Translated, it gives CASPPGTGIPKETYEQYF.

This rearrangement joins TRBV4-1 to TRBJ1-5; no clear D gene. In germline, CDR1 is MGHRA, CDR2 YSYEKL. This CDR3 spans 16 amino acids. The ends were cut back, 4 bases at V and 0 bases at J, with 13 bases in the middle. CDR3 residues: CASSPEDGYSNQPQHF. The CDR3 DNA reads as TGCGCCAGCAGCCCTGAAGACGGATATAGCAATCAGCCCCAGCATTTT.

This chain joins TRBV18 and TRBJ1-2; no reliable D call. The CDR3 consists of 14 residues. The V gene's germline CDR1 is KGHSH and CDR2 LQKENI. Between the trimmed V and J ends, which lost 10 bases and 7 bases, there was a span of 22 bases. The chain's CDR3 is CATEPPGRVGGYTF. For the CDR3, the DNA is TGTGCCACCGAACCACCGGGGAGGGTCGGTGGCTACACCTTC.

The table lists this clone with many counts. CDR3 sequence: CASSDGGTGELFF. The CDR3 nucleotides are TGTGCCAGCAGTGACGGGGGCACCGGGGAGCTGTTTTTT. The chain recombines TRBV6-4 with TRBJ2-2; D tentatively reads TRBD1 or TRBD2 (5 bases each). CDR3 length: 13 residues. Germline V gives CDR1 MRHNA, CDR2 SNTAGT. V was shortened by 2 bases and J by 4 bases, with 5 bases between the two germline ends.

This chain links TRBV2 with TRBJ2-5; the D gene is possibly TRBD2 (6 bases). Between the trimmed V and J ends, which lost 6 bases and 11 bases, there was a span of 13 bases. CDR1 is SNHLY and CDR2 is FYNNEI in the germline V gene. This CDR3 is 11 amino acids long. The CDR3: CASRDQAGQYF. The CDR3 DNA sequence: TGTGCCAGCAGGGACCAGGCGGGGCAGTACTTC. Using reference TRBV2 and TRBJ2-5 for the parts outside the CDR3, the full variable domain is EPEVTQTPSHQVTQMGQEVILRCVPISNHLYFYWYRQILGQKVEFLVSFYNNEISEKSEIFDDQFSVERPDGSNFTLKIRSTKLEDSAMYFCASRDQAGQYFGPGTRLLVL.

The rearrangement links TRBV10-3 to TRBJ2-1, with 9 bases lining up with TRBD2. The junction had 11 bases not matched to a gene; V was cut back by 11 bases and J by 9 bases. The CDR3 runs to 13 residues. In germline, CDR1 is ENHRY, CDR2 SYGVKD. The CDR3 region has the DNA TGTGCCGCTAATCAGGGACTAGCTGGTGAGCAGTTCTTC. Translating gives CAANQGLAGEQFF.

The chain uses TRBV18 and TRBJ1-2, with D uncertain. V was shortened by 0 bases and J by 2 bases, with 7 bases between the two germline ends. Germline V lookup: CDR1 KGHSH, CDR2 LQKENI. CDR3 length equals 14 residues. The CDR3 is CASSPPGRNYGYTF. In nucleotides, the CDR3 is TGTGCCAGCTCACCACCTGGCAGAAACTATGGCTACACCTTC.

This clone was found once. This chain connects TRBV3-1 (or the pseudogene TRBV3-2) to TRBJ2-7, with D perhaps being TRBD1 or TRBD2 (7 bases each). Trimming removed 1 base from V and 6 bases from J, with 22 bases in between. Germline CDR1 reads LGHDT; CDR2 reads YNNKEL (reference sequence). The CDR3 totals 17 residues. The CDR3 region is CASSQVGGRGRWSEQYF. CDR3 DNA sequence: TGTGCCAGCAGCCAAGTGGGAGGGAGGGGGCGTTGGTCCGAGCAGTACTTC.

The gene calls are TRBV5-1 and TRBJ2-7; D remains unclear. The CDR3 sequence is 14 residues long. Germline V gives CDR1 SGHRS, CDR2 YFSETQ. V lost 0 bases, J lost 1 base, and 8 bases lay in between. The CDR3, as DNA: TGCGCCAGCAGCTTGGCGCCCAGTTCCTACGAGCAGTACTTC. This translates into CASSLAPSSYEQYF.

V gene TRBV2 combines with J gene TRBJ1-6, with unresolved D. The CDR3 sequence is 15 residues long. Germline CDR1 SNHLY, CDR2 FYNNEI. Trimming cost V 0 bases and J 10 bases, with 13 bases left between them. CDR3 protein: CASSEAGKGGSPLHF. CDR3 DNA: TGTGCCAGCAGTGAAGCTGGGAAGGGAGGGTCACCCCTCCACTTT.

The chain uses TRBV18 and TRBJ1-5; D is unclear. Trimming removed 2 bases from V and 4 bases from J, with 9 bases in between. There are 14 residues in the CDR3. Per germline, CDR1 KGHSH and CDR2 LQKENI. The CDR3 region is CASSPGQSNQPQHF. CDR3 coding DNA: TGTGCCAGCTCACCAGGGCAGAGTAATCAGCCCCAGCATTTT.

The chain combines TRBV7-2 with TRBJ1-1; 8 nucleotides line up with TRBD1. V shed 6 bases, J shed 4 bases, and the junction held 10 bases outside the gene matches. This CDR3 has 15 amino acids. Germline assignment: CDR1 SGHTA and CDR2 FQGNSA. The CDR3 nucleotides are TGTGCCAGCAGACTCGGGGACAGGCTAGGCACTGAAGCTTTCTTT. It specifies CASRLGDRLGTEAFF.

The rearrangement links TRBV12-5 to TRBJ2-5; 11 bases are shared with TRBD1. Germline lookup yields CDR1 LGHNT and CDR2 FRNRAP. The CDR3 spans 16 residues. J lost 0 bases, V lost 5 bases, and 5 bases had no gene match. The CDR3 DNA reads TGTGCTAGTGGTCCCGGGACAGGGGGGTACCAAGAGACCCAGTACTTC. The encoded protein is CASGPGTGGYQETQYF.